The sequence of this TCR beta chain was determined in a study of T cell responses to AZD1222 COVID-19 vaccine. TCRdb's copy holds only in-frame clones and misses some; the assay was immunoSEQ multiplex PCR. Of approximately 150,000 clones listed, approximately 91% are singletons. Notes on this clone: What it binds is unknown.

J gave up 3 bases and V 3 bases, and 7 bases lay outside the gene matches. The CDR3 consists of 16 residues. Germline V CDR1 and CDR2: SGHAT, FQNNGV. Study-level points and caveats: Recipients of AZD1222 seropositive at baseline numbered only 6 or 7. Recipients of two AZD1222 doses showed rising Spike-specific TCR breadth and depth.

It was second doses at about 4 or about 12 weeks that were pooled. The source was peripheral blood, collected 28 days after the second AZD1222 dose. The rearrangement uses TRBV11-2 and TRBJ1-3; 8 bases map to TRBD1. The clonotype was recovered from an adult who received the AZD1222 COVID-19 vaccine. CDR3 DNA sequence: TGTGCCAGCAGCTTCGCGCAGGGGGCGGGTGGAAACACCATATATTTT. It is translated as CASSFAQGAGGNTIYF.